What follows are 28 T cell receptor beta chains derived from one specimen sequenced in a study of T cell responses to AZD1222 COVID-19 vaccine. Assay: immunoSEQ multiplex PCR; the TCRdb copy retains only in-frame clones and omits some. The sample lists some 190,000 clones; 80% to 95% were seen once. The material sequenced was peripheral blood, taken 28 days after the second AZD1222 dose. These receptors all come from an adult who received the AZD1222 COVID-19 vaccine.

CDR3 in amino acids: CASSRRWYGYTF. The CDR3 nucleotides are TGTGCCAGCAGCCGGCGTTGGTATGGCTACACCTTC. The V call is TRBV5-6, the J call TRBJ1-2; no clear D gene. The germline V and J ends were trimmed by 4 bases and 5 bases, with 9 bases remaining between them. The germline gives CDR1 SGHDT, CDR2 YYEEEE. This CDR3 has 12 amino acids.

The gene calls are TRBV11-1 and TRBJ1-1; no reliable D call. Trimming took 6 bases from V and 0 from J, leaving 8 bases between them. The length of the CDR3 is 13 residues. CDR1 is SGHAT and CDR2 is FQDESV in the germline V gene (reference sequence). CDR3 protein: CASSSVMNTEAFF. The CDR3 coding sequence is TGTGCCAGCAGTTCGGTCATGAACACTGAAGCTTTCTTT.

This clone was seen once. The chain combines TRBV30 with TRBJ2-3; 7 nucleotides match TRBD2. The ends lost 5 bases at V and 4 bases at J; junction bases unmatched: 3. The CDR3 totals 12 residues. Germline CDR1 reads GTSNPN; CDR2 reads SVGIG (reference sequence). The CDR3 is CAWGGGADTQYF. The CDR3 DNA sequence: TGTGCCTGGGGTGGGGGGGCAGATACGCAGTATTTT.

The CDR3 region is CSAPGGYTF. DNA of the CDR3: TGCAGTGCTCCCGGGGGGTACACCTTC. The chain recombines TRBV20-1 with TRBJ1-2; D may be TRBD1 (5 bases). V gave up 5 bases and J gave up 11 bases, with 9 bases separating them. Germline-derived CDR1 and CDR2 are DFQATT and SNEGSKA (reference sequence). This CDR3 spans 9 amino acids.

This clone showed up just a few times. This chain uses TRBV7-9 with TRBJ1-3; D perhaps matches TRBD1 (6 bases). The germline V gene has CDR1 SEHNR and CDR2 FQNEAQ (reference sequence). Trimming removed 1 base at V and 0 bases at J, with 13 bases between. The CDR3 spans 17 residues. DNA for the CDR3: TGTGCCAGCAGCTTAGTCCCAGGGGCACACTCTGGAAACACCATATATTTT. As protein: CASSLVPGAHSGNTIYF.

The chain carries TRBV18 and TRBJ2-6; unclear D gene. The CDR3 spans 15 residues. Germline V lookup: CDR1 KGHSH, CDR2 LQKENI. Trimming pared 4 bases from V and 1 base from J, leaving 8 bases between. The CDR3 nucleotides are TGTGCCAGCTCACAGCCAGGTTCTGGGGCCAACGTCCTGACTTTC. The encoded protein is CASSQPGSGANVLTF.

The chain carries TRBV30 and TRBJ1-1; D is undetermined. This CDR3 is built from 12 residues. The ends were cut back, 3 bases at V and 2 bases at J, with 7 bases in the middle. Germline CDR1 and CDR2: GTSNPN and SVGIG (reference sequence). CDR3 nucleotide sequence: TGTGCCTGGAGGGACGGAAACACTGAAGCTTTCTTT. It specifies CAWRDGNTEAFF.

CDR3 sequence (DNA): TGTGCCAGCCCCTCCACTAGCGGGCTTTACAATGAGCAGTTCTTC. Residues: CASPSTSGLYNEQFF. This rearrangement joins TRBV6-5 to TRBJ2-1, with 9 bases fitting TRBD2. Germline V gene data show CDR1 as MNHEY and CDR2 as SVGAGI. V gave up 8 bases and J gave up 4 bases; unmatched junction bases: 9. The CDR3 loop spans 15 amino acids.

The CDR3 loop reads CASSLGHGSGTGTYNEQFF. CDR3 in DNA: TGCGCCAGCAGCTTGGGCCACGGATCCGGGACAGGGACCTACAATGAGCAGTTCTTC. This chain joins TRBV5-1 and TRBJ2-1, with 9 nucleotides matching TRBD1. CDR1 is SGHRS and CDR2 is YFSETQ in the germline V gene. The CDR3 is 19 amino acids. Unmatched junction bases numbered 12, after V lost 0 bases and J lost 2 bases.

The rearrangement uses TRBV2 and TRBJ1-1, with a tentative D call TRBD1 (6 bases). The length of the CDR3 is 14 residues. V lost 5 bases to trimming and J lost 3 bases, with 13 bases between them. Germline V gene lookup returns CDR1 SNHLY and CDR2 FYNNEI. The CDR3 DNA follows: TGTGCCAGCAGTTACACAGGGCGGTACACTGAAGCTTTCTTT. Its translation: CASSYTGRYTEAFF. Drawing the rest from reference TRBV2 and TRBJ1-1, the complete variable domain is EPEVTQTPSHQVTQMGQEVILRCVPISNHLYFYWYRQILGQKVEFLVSFYNNEISEKSEIFDDQFSVERPDGSNFTLKIRSTKLEDSAMYFCASSYTGRYTEAFFGQGTRLTVV.

The V and J genes are TRBV4-1 and TRBJ2-2; no clear D gene. This CDR3 has 15 residues. The germline CDR1 and CDR2 sequences are MGHRA and YSYEKL. V was cut by 1 base and J by 6 bases, with 12 bases left in between. The CDR3 is CASSQGQVLAGELFF. CDR3 DNA sequence: TGCGCCAGCAGCCAAGGGCAGGTCTTGGCCGGGGAGCTGTTTTTT.

The rearrangement links TRBV10-1 to TRBJ1-6, with D uncertain. Germline V gene lookup returns CDR1 WNHNN and CDR2 SYGVQD (reference sequence). The CDR3 spans 15 residues. Between the trimmed V and J ends, which lost 1 base and 10 bases, there was a span of 14 bases. The CDR3 loop reads CASSEYRADGSPLHF. CDR3 nucleotide sequence: TGCGCCAGCAGTGAGTATCGGGCCGACGGATCACCCCTCCACTTT.

The chain carries TRBV27 and TRBJ2-3; 7 nucleotides match TRBD1. The germline gives CDR1 MNHEY, CDR2 SMNVEV (reference sequence). Trimming took 4 bases from V and 1 from J; bases not matched to a gene: 5. CDR3 length equals 15 residues. The CDR3 loop reads CASSWKRGRTDTQYF. Here the CDR3 DNA reads TGTGCCAGCAGTTGGAAAAGGGGGCGCACAGATACGCAGTATTTT.

V gene TRBV19 combines with J gene TRBJ2-7; 7 bases map to TRBD1. The V and J ends lost 3 bases and 2 bases, in that order; junction bases with no gene match: 7. In germline, CDR1 is LNHDA, CDR2 SQIVND (reference sequence). CDR3 size: 15 residues. The CDR3 DNA sequence: TGTGCCAGTAGTATCCGGCCAGGGGGACCCTACGAGCAGTACTTC. This codes for CASSIRPGGPYEQYF.

The J gene is TRBJ1-1, the V gene TRBV6-5; TRBD1 is a possible D gene (5 bases). Germline CDR1 MNHEY, CDR2 SVGAGI. This CDR3 has 13 amino acids. The V end was cut by 6 bases, the J end by 7 bases, with 15 bases between. This CDR3 reads CASSPDGRGEAFF. As DNA, the CDR3 is TGTGCCAGCAGCCCAGATGGGAGGGGTGAAGCTTTCTTT.

V and J are TRBV7-6 and TRBJ2-1; D perhaps matches TRBD1 (6 bases). V lost 5 bases and J lost 6, with 17 bases in between. Germline CDR1 is SGHVS and CDR2 is FNYEAQ. The CDR3 length is 15 residues. The CDR3 reads CASSRTGLLGNEQFF. For the CDR3, the DNA is TGTGCCAGCAGCCGAACAGGGTTACTCGGCAATGAGCAGTTCTTC.

CDR3 sequence (DNA): TGTGCCAGCAGTCCCGGGACTAGCGGGTTCCACGTGAGGGGCGAGCAGTTCTTC. Its translation: CASSPGTSGFHVRGEQFF. The V gene is TRBV28, the J gene TRBJ2-1; 12 positions agree with TRBD2. The CDR3 contains 18 residues. Losses at the gene ends were 5 bases for V and 10 bases for J; bases not matched to a gene: 18. Germline CDR1 reads MDHEN; CDR2 reads SYDVKM.

The V and J genes are TRBV5-1 and TRBJ2-3; D is possibly TRBD1 or TRBD2 (8 bases each). The germline gives CDR1 SGHRS, CDR2 YFSETQ. The CDR3 spans 16 residues. Trimming removed 7 bases from V and 0 bases from J, with 18 bases in between. The CDR3 DNA sequence: TGCGCCAGCGCCTGGCGGGGGGACAGGAGCACAGATACGCAGTATTTT. Translation gives CASAWRGDRSTDTQYF.

The gene calls are TRBV29-1 and TRBJ2-3, with TRBD2 matching over 9 bases. V gave up 7 bases and J gave up 0 bases; unmatched junction bases: 5. Per the germline V gene, CDR1 is SQVTM and CDR2 is ANQGSEA. The CDR3 spans 14 residues. In DNA, the CDR3 is TGCAGCGGGACTAGCGCAGCTAGCACAGATACGCAGTATTTT. This sequence encodes CSGTSAASTDTQYF.

The chain uses TRBV6-2 or TRBV6-3 and TRBJ2-7; no clear D gene. The CDR3 runs to 13 residues. V shed 7 bases and J shed 4 bases, with 14 bases lying between them. CDR1 MNHEY and CDR2 SVGEGT come from the germline V gene. CDR3 protein: CASTPDLGYEQYF. The DNA of the CDR3 is TGTGCCAGCACCCCGGACCTAGGATACGAGCAGTACTTC.

The J gene is TRBJ1-2, the V gene TRBV29-1; D is undetermined. V was shortened by 0 bases and J by 4 bases, with 6 bases between the two germline ends. This CDR3 comprises 12 residues. Germline values: CDR1 SQVTM, CDR2 ANQGSEA. CDR3 in amino acids: CSVEDPPYGYTF. CDR3 nucleotides: TGCAGCGTTGAAGACCCACCCTATGGCTACACCTTC.

This clone has a single count. The rearrangement uses TRBV15 and TRBJ2-6; D is ambiguous. The CDR3 has 17 residues. Germline assignment: CDR1 LNHNV and CDR2 YYDKDF (reference sequence). The V gene lost 4 bases and the J gene lost 4 bases, with 17 bases spanning the gap. The CDR3 here is CATSNTRVGKGANVLTF. For the CDR3, the DNA is TGTGCCACCAGCAACACACGAGTGGGGAAAGGGGCCAACGTCCTGACTTTC. Full variable domain (rest looked up from reference TRBV15 and TRBJ2-6): DAMVIQNPRYQVTQFGKPVTLSCSQTLNHNVMYWYQQKSSQAPKLLFHYYDKDFNNEADTPDNFQSRRPNTSFCFLDIRSPGLGDTAMYLCATSNTRVGKGANVLTFGAGSRLTVL.

This chain connects TRBV10-1 to TRBJ2-5; 8 bases are shared with TRBD1. Germline V gene data show CDR1 as WNHNN and CDR2 as SYGVQD (reference sequence). Trimming took 6 bases from V and 4 from J; bases not matched to a gene: 4. The CDR3 extends over 13 amino acids. CDR3: CASRTGAGETQYF. The CDR3 coding sequence is TGCGCCAGCAGGACAGGGGCGGGAGAGACCCAGTACTTC.

This chain links TRBV2 with TRBJ2-2; D possibly corresponds to TRBD2 (7 bases). Trimming removed 6 bases from V and 7 bases from J, with 18 bases in between. The V gene's germline CDR1 is SNHLY and CDR2 FYNNEI. This CDR3 is 15 amino acids long. The CDR3 DNA follows: TGTGCCAGCAGGTTGCGGACTAGGGGGGACGGGGAGCTGTTTTTT. This translates into CASRLRTRGDGELFF.

The gene calls are TRBV18 and TRBJ1-5, with D uncertain. Per the germline V gene, CDR1 is KGHSH and CDR2 is LQKENI. CDR3 length: 14 residues. The V end was cut by 2 bases, the J end by 2 bases, with 7 bases between. This CDR3 reads CASSPGKGNQPQHF. The DNA of the CDR3 is TGTGCCAGCTCACCAGGGAAAGGCAATCAGCCCCAGCATTTT.

The V gene is TRBV10-2, the J gene TRBJ1-2; D might be TRBD1 (5 bases). CDR1 and CDR2 (germline): WSHSY, SAAADI. This CDR3 contains 15 residues. V shed 3 bases and J shed 2 bases, with 13 bases lying between them. In DNA, the CDR3 is TGCGCCAGCAGTGACTTTGGGGCAGACAACTATGGCTACACCTTC. Protein sequence: CASSDFGADNYGYTF.

CDR3 amino acids: CASSLRGDSPPAPLHF. In DNA, the CDR3 is TGTGCCAGCAGTCTTAGGGGAGACAGTCCACCGGCTCCCCTCCACTTT. The chain couples TRBV27 to TRBJ1-6; D might be TRBD1 (5 bases). Germline CDR1 is MNHEY and CDR2 is SMNVEV (reference sequence). This CDR3 has 16 amino acids. Trimming left V 5 bases short and J 13 bases short, with 24 bases between.

Points on this clone: One end of the junction fails to match germline, which may point to a read error. The chain couples TRBV7-7 to TRBJ2-2; no clear D. The CDR3 covers 16 residues. In germline, CDR1 is SSHAT, CDR2 FNYEAQ (reference sequence). CDR3 region: CASSLTAAANTGELFF. The CDR3 bases are TGTGCTAGCAGCTTAACCGCCGCGGCGAACACCGGGGAGCTGTTTTTT.